A few counts support the clone carrying this T cell receptor (beta chain). What it recognizes is unknown. CDR3 length: 16 residues. In germline, CDR1 is ENHRY, CDR2 SYGVKD. V lost 0 bases, J lost 4 bases, and 8 bases stayed unmatched. The data stem from a study of naive and memory T cell subsets. Study-wide results and caveats: Over 90% of naive TCR sequences appeared only once, unlike memory subsets. Naive repertoires, especially CD8, held a few larger clonotypes, possibly memory cells re-expressing CD45RA.

Both TRBC1 and TRBC2 were covered by a beta constant-region primer of two equimolar oligonucleotides. The cDNA 3' end received a ligated single-stranded oligonucleotide carrying the SP2 primer and a 12-nucleotide UMI. TCRdb re-called the UMI-ligation and nested PCR reads through MiXCR, storing one row per CDR3 protein. This sample has 140,000 to 150,000 distinct CDR3 sequences, with over 15% found just once. The sequence was collected from a human donor in good health. The gene calls are TRBV10-3 and TRBJ2-7, with 8 nucleotides matching TRBD2. The source material was naive CD4+ T cells from blood. The CDR3 nucleotides read TGTGCCATCAGTGAGTCGACCGGGAGGGGTAGATACGAGCAGTACTTC. Protein product: CAISESTGRGRYEQYF.